Listed below are T cell receptor beta chains from one sample, sequenced in a study of blood T cell repertoires in COVID-19. Method: immunoSEQ multiplex PCR; TCRdb's copy keeps in-frame clones and lacks some. In the table there are hundreds of thousands of clones, approximately 90% of which are singletons. The material sequenced was peripheral blood. The receptors come from a woman in her twenties or thirties with active or convalescent COVID-19. The CDR3 runs from the conserved cysteine through the conserved F or W. Fields, in order: clone size, V gene, CDR3 length, J gene, D gene, CDR3 protein, CDR3 DNA. D genes are given only for firm matches. Expanded clones are given a class, and other clones once, few, many or no size at all.

>-|TRBV5-1|14|TRBJ1-4|TRBD1
CASSQQGADEKLFF
TGCGCCAGCAGTCAACAGGGGGCGGATGAAAAACTGTTTTTT
>-|TRBV23-1|16|TRBJ2-7|TRBD1
CASSQSSSDRVDEQYF
TGCGCCAGCAGTCAATCGTCCAGTGACAGGGTGGACGAGCAGTACTTC
>-|TRBV18|16|TRBJ2-2|TRBD1
CASSLSGTGNTGELFF
TGTGCCAGCTCGCTCAGTGGGACAGGGAACACCGGGGAGCTGTTTTTT
>-|TRBV6-4|19|TRBJ1-6|-
CASSDSNPSNGGARSPLHF
TGTGCCAGCAGTGACTCGAATCCGTCAAACGGGGGGGCTAGGTCACCCCTCCACTTT
>-|TRBV3-1/TRBV3-2|14|TRBJ1-4|-
CASSRGQYNEKLFF
TGTGCCAGCAGCCGAGGACAGTATAATGAAAAACTGTTTTTT
>-|TRBV6-5|15|TRBJ2-5|-
CASSYSPGRIETQYF
TGTGCCAGCAGTTACTCCCCGGGGAGAATCGAGACCCAGTACTTC
>-|TRBV6-1|16|TRBJ1-2|-
CASSELFRGDNYGYTF
TGTGCCAGCAGTGAACTCTTCCGGGGAGACAACTATGGCTACACCTTC
>-|TRBV27|14|TRBJ2-2|TRBD2
CASSLAGDTGELFF
TGTGCCAGCAGTTTAGCGGGGGACACCGGGGAGCTGTTTTTT
>-|TRBV7-2|12|TRBJ1-5|-
CASTKGGQPQHF
TGTGCCAGCACCAAAGGGGGTCAGCCCCAGCATTTT
>-|TRBV6-6|13|TRBJ1-4|-
CASSSAGGEKLFF
TGTGCCAGCAGTTCCGCGGGGGGAGAAAAACTGTTTTTT
>-|TRBV7-2|16|TRBJ1-1|-
CASSLAAGLMNTEAFF
TGTGCCAGCAGCTTAGCGGCCGGACTGATGAACACTGAAGCTTTCTTT
>-|TRBV4-1|16|TRBJ1-1|-
CASSIFVGEVNTEAFF
TGCGCCAGCAGCATCTTCGTTGGGGAGGTGAACACTGAAGCTTTCTTT
>-|TRBV18|16|TRBJ2-1|TRBD2
CASSKGLAGGNNEQFF
TGTGCCAGCTCCAAAGGACTAGCGGGGGGAAACAATGAGCAGTTCTTC
>-|TRBV5-6|17|TRBJ1-2|TRBD1
CASSPPAPTGDIYGYTF
TGTGCCAGCAGCCCACCGGCCCCGACAGGGGATATCTATGGCTACACCTTC
>-|TRBV3-1/TRBV3-2|14|TRBJ2-2|TRBD1
CASKTGAAAGELFF
TGTGCCAGCAAGACAGGGGCTGCGGCCGGGGAGCTGTTTTTT
>-|TRBV2|15|TRBJ2-3|-
CASSGTIYGTDTQYF
TGTGCCAGCAGTGGGACAATTTACGGGACAGATACGCAGTATTTT
>-|TRBV30|15|TRBJ1-5|-
CAWSVPRIGDQPQHF
TGTGCCTGGAGTGTTCCCAGGATCGGGGATCAGCCCCAGCATTTT
>-|TRBV5-1|14|TRBJ1-2|TRBD1
CASSPGQGAGGYTF
TGCGCCAGCAGCCCCGGACAGGGGGCTGGTGGCTACACCTTC
>-|TRBV5-1|14|TRBJ2-1|-
CASSLGRDYNEQFF
TGCGCCAGCAGCTTGGGCCGGGACTACAATGAGCAGTTCTTC
>-|TRBV6-5|13|TRBJ2-2|-
CASSYSGDGELFF
TGTGCCAGCAGTTACTCAGGGGACGGGGAGCTGTTTTTT
>-|TRBV11-2|16|TRBJ2-3|TRBD1
CASSHLSGTGLDTQYF
TGTGCCAGCAGCCATCTCTCCGGGACAGGGTTAGATACGCAGTATTTT
>-|TRBV9|14|TRBJ1-6|TRBD1
CASSGGTENSPLHF
TGTGCCAGCAGCGGGGGGACAGAAAATTCACCCCTCCACTTT
>-|TRBV13|15|TRBJ1-3|-
CASSPRSGSGNTIYF
TGTGCCAGCAGCCCGAGATCCGGCTCTGGAAACACCATATATTTT
>-|TRBV6-2/TRBV6-3|17|TRBJ2-1|TRBD2
CASSVGSGIFPHNEQFF
TGTGCCAGCAGTGTCGGGAGCGGGATATTCCCGCACAATGAGCAGTTCTTC
>-|TRBV19|14|TRBJ2-1|-
CATTPGVSYNEQFF
TGTGCCACCACGCCGGGGGTTTCCTACAATGAGCAGTTCTTC
>once|TRBV11-2|16|TRBJ1-4|TRBD1
CASSRGQGRFNEKLFF
TGTGCCAGCAGCCGGGGACAGGGACGTTTTAATGAAAAACTGTTTTTT
>-|TRBV3-1/TRBV3-2|15|TRBJ2-4|-
CASSQESVAMDIQYF
TGTGCCAGCAGCCAAGAATCTGTAGCCATGGACATTCAGTACTTC
>-|TRBV7-8|12|TRBJ2-3|-
CASSLLADTQYF
TGTGCCAGCAGCTTACTCGCAGATACGCAGTATTTT
>-|TRBV4-1|15|TRBJ2-7|TRBD1
CASSQLNQGVYEQYF
TGCGCCAGCAGCCAACTCAACCAGGGGGTCTACGAGCAGTACTTC
>-|TRBV7-9|12|TRBJ1-2|-
CASSLEQRFPTF
TGTGCCAGCAGCTTAGAGCAACGATTCCCCACCTTC
>-|TRBV5-1|12|TRBJ1-1|TRBD1
CASSLGQGEAFF
TGCGCCAGCAGCTTGGGACAGGGGGAAGCTTTCTTT
>-|TRBV2|18|TRBJ2-2|TRBD2
CASSEALRLAGGSGELFF
TGTGCCAGCAGTGAAGCGCTTCGGCTAGCGGGGGGGTCTGGGGAGCTGTTTTTT
>-|TRBV24-1|15|TRBJ2-1|-
CATSVGGAVGGEQFF
TGTGCCACCAGTGTAGGGGGGGCCGTAGGAGGTGAGCAGTTCTTC